This paragraph reports one T cell receptor (beta chain). This entry is derived from a study of radiotherapy plus CTLA-4 blockade in lung cancer. The CDR3 contains 17 residues. V was cut by 0 bases and J by 1 base, with 14 bases left in between. Germline V gene lookup returns CDR1 SGHRS and CDR2 YFSETQ. Some clones are missing from TCRdb's copy, which holds only in-frame ones; the method was immunoSEQ multiplex PCR. The table lists over 50,000 clones, around 80% of them singletons. The sequencing used peripheral blood, collected from a patient treated with radiotherapy plus ipilimumab. V is TRBV5-1 and J is TRBJ1-3; possible D gene TRBD1, 6 bases. This clonotype was obtained from a human donor with non-small cell lung cancer who had a partial response to radiotherapy plus ipilimumab. The CDR3 is CASSLERAGTSGNTIYF. The CDR3 nucleotides are TGCGCCAGCAGCTTGGAAAGGGCAGGGACATCTGGAAACACCATATATTTT.